The present entry profiles one T cell receptor (beta chain) with its context. The data were obtained in a study of CD8 T cells in Susac syndrome. An input of about 0.45 to 1 ug of RNA was subjected to reverse transcription using random hexamers. MiXCR was run by TCRdb on the immunoSEQ multiplex PCR reads, yielding one entry per CDR3 protein. The sample has around 170,000 distinct CDR3 sequences; 94% are singletons. The V and J ends lost 6 bases and 7 bases respectively, with 16 bases between them. CDR3 length equals 15 residues. This TCR came from a human donor with Susac syndrome. Sequencing was performed on CD4+ T cells from PBMCs. V gene TRBV12-3 or TRBV12-4 combines with J gene TRBJ1-6, with D possibly TRBD1 on 5 matching bases. CDR3 nucleotide sequence: TGTGCCAGCAGCCCCATCTCGAGGGGAAATTCACCCCTCCACTTT. Amino acids: CASSPISRGNSPLHF.